These 18 T cell receptor beta chains came from one sample sequenced in a study of low-dose radiotherapy and immunotherapy resistance in tumors. Specified time point: after trial treatment. Noted treatment: LDRT plus nivolumab, ipilimumab, low-dose cyclophosphamide and aspirin (RACIN trial). TRAV- and TRBV-specific primers were used for first-strand cDNA, which covered alpha and beta chains. TCRs were put through 15 to 25 PCR cycles of amplification with Phusion. A constant-region primer and the V-primer adapter served as the primer pair. TCRdb called the reads again in MiXCR, with one record for every CDR3 protein. The table shows around 60,000 distinct CDR3 sequences, with about 23% occurring only once. The source was PBMCs, collected after low-dose radiotherapy plus immunotherapy. These receptors all come from a male donor with prostate cancer.

This clonotype was counted ten times or more. The rearrangement links TRBV11-1 to TRBJ2-2; the D gene is possibly TRBD2 (6 bases). CDR1 SGHAT and CDR2 FQDESV come from the germline V gene (reference sequence). V lost 3 bases to trimming and J lost 5 bases, with 13 bases between them. The CDR3 runs to 15 residues. DNA for the CDR3: TGTGCCAGCAGCTTCGGGAGCCTAGATACCGGGGAGCTGTTTTTT. Amino acid sequence: CASSFGSLDTGELFF.

This clonotype was seen a single time. It is likely a read error: a sequence one base away is far more abundant. This sequence joins TRBV5-3 and TRBJ2-7, with D perhaps being TRBD1 or TRBD2 (5 bases each). TRBV5-3 is flagged as an ORF with uncertain function. Trimming pared 8 bases from V and 8 bases from J, leaving 26 bases between. The CDR3 has 15 amino acids. The chain's CDR3 is CASSIHRDREGKQYF. CDR3 DNA: TGTGCCAGCAGCATACACCGGGACCGAGAAGGCAAGCAGTACTTC.

The rearrangement links TRBV9 to TRBJ2-1; perhaps TRBD2 as D (6 bases). This CDR3 comprises 18 residues. Per the germline V gene, CDR1 is SGDLS and CDR2 is YYNGEE. With 4 bases removed from V and 5 bases from J, the gap between germline ends came to 25 bases. The CDR3 protein is CASSPRHRGGVGHNEQFF. CDR3 in DNA: TGTGCCAGCAGCCCTAGACATCGAGGAGGGGTAGGACACAATGAGCAGTTCTTC.

The V gene is TRBV29-1, the J gene TRBJ2-5; the D gene is possibly TRBD2 (5 bases). This CDR3 is 13 amino acids long. The germline V and J ends were trimmed by 5 bases and 2 bases, with 12 bases remaining between them. The germline V gene encodes CDR1 SQVTM and CDR2 ANQGSEA. CDR3 DNA sequence: TGCAGCGTTTTTGAGGGTACGCAAGAGACCCAGTACTTC. Its translation is CSVFEGTQETQYF. The full variable domain, completed using reference TRBV29-1 and TRBJ2-5, is SAVISQKPSRDICQRGTSLTIQCQVDSQVTMMFWYRQQPGQSLTLIATANQGSEATYESGFVIDKFPISRPNLTFSTLTVSNMSPEDSSIYLCSVFEGTQETQYFGPGTRLLVL.

The chain uses TRBV5-1 and TRBJ2-7, with 9 bases fitting TRBD1. The CDR3 consists of 13 residues. The germline V gene has CDR1 SGHRS and CDR2 YFSETQ. V lost 4 bases and J lost 6; bases outside the gene matches: 5. CDR3 in amino acids: CASSEDRGSEQYF. In nucleotides, the CDR3 is TGCGCCAGCAGCGAGGACAGGGGATCCGAGCAGTACTTC.

In its sample, this clonotype was seen many times. V usage is TRBV20-1 and J usage is TRBJ1-5; a possible D gene is TRBD1 (5 bases). The ends were cut back, 4 bases at V and 2 bases at J, with 15 bases in the middle. Germline lookup yields CDR1 DFQATT and CDR2 SNEGSKA (reference sequence). This CDR3 contains 15 residues. Here the CDR3 reads CSAKGTADRNQPQHF. The CDR3 DNA is TGCAGTGCTAAAGGGACGGCGGACCGCAATCAGCCCCAGCATTTT.

In this sample, this clonotype turned up once. A single base is all that separates this from a far larger clone, so a read error is likely. This chain uses TRBV2 with TRBJ2-7, with 8 bases fitting TRBD2. The CDR3 has 18 amino acids. Trimming removed 3 bases from V and 7 bases from J; junction bases left unmatched: 20. Germline V gene lookup returns CDR1 SNHLY and CDR2 FYNNEI. DNA of the CDR3: TGTGCCAGCAGTGAGACTAGCGCCAAAATATTTACCTACAATGAGCAGTACTTC. Residues: CASSETSAKIFTYNEQYF.

This clonotype was observed at least ten times. The rearrangement joins TRBV12-3 or TRBV12-4 to TRBJ1-3; 8 bases align to TRBD1. There are 14 residues in the CDR3. The J segment lost 0 bases and the V segment lost 7 bases, leaving 2 bases of the junction unmatched. The CDR3 nucleotides read TGTGCCAGCAATGACAGGGGCTCTGGAAACACCATATATTTT. Its protein is CASNDRGSGNTIYF.

This clonotype has a count of ten or more. V is TRBV20-1 and J is TRBJ1-2; unclear D gene. Germline V gene lookup returns CDR1 DFQATT and CDR2 SNEGSKA (reference sequence). The V gene lost 0 bases and the J gene lost 4 bases, with 9 bases spanning the gap. This CDR3 is 13 amino acids long. The CDR3: CSARDRWVYGYTF. The CDR3 region has the DNA TGCAGTGCTAGAGATCGGTGGGTCTATGGCTACACCTTC.

Concerning this clonotype itself: The final CDR3 position lacks the conserved phenylalanine or tryptophan, pointing to a likely read error. The DNA is omitted, as the CDR3 cannot be located on it reliably, and the CDR3 follows TCRdb's listing. The rearrangement uses TRBV4-2 and TRBJ2-7; no check of the table's D call, TRBD2, against the DNA was made. The CDR3 adds up to 9 amino acids, both ends counted. CDR1 LGHNA and CDR2 YNFKEQ come from the germline V gene. CDR3 sequence: CASSPGLAG.

The chain couples TRBV20-1 to TRBJ2-4; TRBD1 aligns across 9 bases. Trimming cost V 6 bases and J 7 bases; bases outside gene matches: 13. This CDR3 contains 15 residues. In germline, CDR1 is DFQATT, CDR2 SNEGSKA (reference sequence). The CDR3 loop reads CSATGTGSATNIQYF. The CDR3 bases are TGCAGTGCAACCGGGACAGGGTCCGCCACTAACATTCAGTACTTC.

This clonotype has ten or more counts. The chain joins TRBV20-1 to TRBJ2-5; D possibly matches TRBD1 or TRBD2 (6 bases each). This CDR3 has 12 amino acids. Looked up from germline, CDR1 is DFQATT and CDR2 is SNEGSKA (reference sequence). Trimming removed 6 bases from V and 6 bases from J, with 14 bases in between. The CDR3 nucleotides read TGCAGTGCCGAGGGGGGTTTAAAGACCCAGTACTTC. Its protein is CSAEGGLKTQYF.

This clonotype has at least ten counts. V is TRBV9 and J is TRBJ2-5, with 8 bases that match TRBD2. There are 15 residues in the CDR3. The ends lost 1 base at V and 2 bases at J; junction bases unmatched: 4. Germline V lookup: CDR1 SGDLS, CDR2 YYNGEE. The DNA of the CDR3 is TGTGCCAGCAGCGTAATGACGGGGGGGCAAGAGACCCAGTACTTC. It encodes CASSVMTGGQETQYF.

Ten or more counts support this clonotype. J is TRBJ2-7 and V is TRBV3-1; D tentatively fits TRBD1 or TRBD2 (5 bases each). The CDR3 has 15 residues. The V end lost 3 bases, the J end lost 1 base, and 13 bases lay between the germline ends. Germline CDR1 reads LGHDT; CDR2 reads YNNKEL (reference sequence). In DNA form, the CDR3 reads TGTGCCAGCAGCCAGGCCGGGACGCTATCCTACGAGCAGTACTTC. This encodes CASSQAGTLSYEQYF.

At least ten counts were recorded for this clonotype. The chain carries TRBV7-9 and TRBJ1-2; the D gene is possibly TRBD1 (5 bases). CDR3 size: 17 residues. Germline loops: CDR1 SEHNR, CDR2 FQNEAQ (reference sequence). V was pared by 1 base and J by 7 bases, with 22 bases between. This chain's CDR3 is CASSLVRPGVSGFGYTF. DNA for the CDR3: TGTGCCAGCAGCTTAGTCCGTCCGGGGGTCTCTGGTTTTGGCTACACCTTC.

This clonotype was seen ten or more times. The CDR3 reads CASSATGTGSGNTIYF. CDR3 nucleotides: TGTGCCAGCAGCGCCACCGGGACAGGGTCTGGAAACACCATATATTTT. The chain recombines TRBV9 with TRBJ1-3; 9 bases match TRBD1. With V trimmed by 3 bases and J by 1 base, 5 bases remained unmatched. From germline, CDR1 is SGDLS and CDR2 YYNGEE. The CDR3 is 16 residues long.

In this sample, this clonotype turned up a few times. The genes are TRBV11-1 and TRBJ2-2; no firm D call. Germline CDR1 is SGHAT and CDR2 is FQDESV (reference sequence). Deletions cut 6 bases from V and 6 bases from J, with 11 bases between. The CDR3 spans 13 residues. The CDR3 coding sequence is TGTGCCAGCAGGTACCGGGCGTCCGGGGAGCTGTTTTTT. Translating it yields CASRYRASGELFF.

This clonotype was seen at least ten times. The rearrangement links TRBV28 to TRBJ2-7; D unclear. V lost 6 bases and J 3 bases, leaving 6 bases between the germline ends. There are 11 residues in the CDR3. In germline, CDR1 is MDHEN, CDR2 SYDVKM. The CDR3 sequence is CASRFRYEQYF. As DNA, the CDR3 is TGTGCCAGCAGATTCCGCTACGAGCAGTACTTC.